The sequence of this TCR beta chain was determined in a study of circulating CD8 cells and anti-PD-1 response in melanoma. Study context: Anti-PD-1 was first-line therapy for about 55% of the 13 patients. General study results and limits: Published repertoire comparisons used only baseline and M1 samples. PD-1 and DPOS subsets showed similar, higher clonality than DNEG. Subset repertoires were largely private at M1, with under 7.5% shared.

CDR3 length equals 14 residues. Unmatched junction bases numbered 4, after V lost 1 base and J lost 5 bases. Germline CDR1 and CDR2: SGHTA and FQGNSA. TCR libraries were prepared from approximately 15 ng of total RNA with the QIAseq Immune Repertoire TCR panel. TCRdb processed the reads anew with MiXCR; each CDR3 protein has one entry. Of several hundred distinct CDR3 sequences in the sample, 10% to 15% were seen once. By share, this clonotype counts as medium-sized. Its antigen is unknown. From live CD3+CD8+TCRalphabeta+ cells, four PD-1 and/or TIGIT subsets were sorted. This material consisted of CD8+ T cells from PBMCs, taken at baseline or after one month of anti-PD-1 therapy (not recorded which). V gene TRBV7-2 combines with J gene TRBJ2-5; TRBD1 matches 7 bases. The sequence derives from a human donor with melanoma. The donor label of this sample is uncertain. Some clones in this sample may be carry-over from other donors' samples. For the CDR3, the DNA is TGTGCCAGCAGCTTAGGTAGCAGGGGGGAGACCCAGTACTTC. Translating gives CASSLGSRGETQYF. Using reference TRBV7-2 and TRBJ2-5 for the parts outside the CDR3, the full variable domain is GAGVSQSPSNKVTEKGKDVELRCDPISGHTALYWYRQSLGQGLEFLIYFQGNSAPDKSGLPSDRFSAERTGGSVSTLTIQRTQQEDSAVYLCASSLGSRGETQYFGPGTRLLVL.